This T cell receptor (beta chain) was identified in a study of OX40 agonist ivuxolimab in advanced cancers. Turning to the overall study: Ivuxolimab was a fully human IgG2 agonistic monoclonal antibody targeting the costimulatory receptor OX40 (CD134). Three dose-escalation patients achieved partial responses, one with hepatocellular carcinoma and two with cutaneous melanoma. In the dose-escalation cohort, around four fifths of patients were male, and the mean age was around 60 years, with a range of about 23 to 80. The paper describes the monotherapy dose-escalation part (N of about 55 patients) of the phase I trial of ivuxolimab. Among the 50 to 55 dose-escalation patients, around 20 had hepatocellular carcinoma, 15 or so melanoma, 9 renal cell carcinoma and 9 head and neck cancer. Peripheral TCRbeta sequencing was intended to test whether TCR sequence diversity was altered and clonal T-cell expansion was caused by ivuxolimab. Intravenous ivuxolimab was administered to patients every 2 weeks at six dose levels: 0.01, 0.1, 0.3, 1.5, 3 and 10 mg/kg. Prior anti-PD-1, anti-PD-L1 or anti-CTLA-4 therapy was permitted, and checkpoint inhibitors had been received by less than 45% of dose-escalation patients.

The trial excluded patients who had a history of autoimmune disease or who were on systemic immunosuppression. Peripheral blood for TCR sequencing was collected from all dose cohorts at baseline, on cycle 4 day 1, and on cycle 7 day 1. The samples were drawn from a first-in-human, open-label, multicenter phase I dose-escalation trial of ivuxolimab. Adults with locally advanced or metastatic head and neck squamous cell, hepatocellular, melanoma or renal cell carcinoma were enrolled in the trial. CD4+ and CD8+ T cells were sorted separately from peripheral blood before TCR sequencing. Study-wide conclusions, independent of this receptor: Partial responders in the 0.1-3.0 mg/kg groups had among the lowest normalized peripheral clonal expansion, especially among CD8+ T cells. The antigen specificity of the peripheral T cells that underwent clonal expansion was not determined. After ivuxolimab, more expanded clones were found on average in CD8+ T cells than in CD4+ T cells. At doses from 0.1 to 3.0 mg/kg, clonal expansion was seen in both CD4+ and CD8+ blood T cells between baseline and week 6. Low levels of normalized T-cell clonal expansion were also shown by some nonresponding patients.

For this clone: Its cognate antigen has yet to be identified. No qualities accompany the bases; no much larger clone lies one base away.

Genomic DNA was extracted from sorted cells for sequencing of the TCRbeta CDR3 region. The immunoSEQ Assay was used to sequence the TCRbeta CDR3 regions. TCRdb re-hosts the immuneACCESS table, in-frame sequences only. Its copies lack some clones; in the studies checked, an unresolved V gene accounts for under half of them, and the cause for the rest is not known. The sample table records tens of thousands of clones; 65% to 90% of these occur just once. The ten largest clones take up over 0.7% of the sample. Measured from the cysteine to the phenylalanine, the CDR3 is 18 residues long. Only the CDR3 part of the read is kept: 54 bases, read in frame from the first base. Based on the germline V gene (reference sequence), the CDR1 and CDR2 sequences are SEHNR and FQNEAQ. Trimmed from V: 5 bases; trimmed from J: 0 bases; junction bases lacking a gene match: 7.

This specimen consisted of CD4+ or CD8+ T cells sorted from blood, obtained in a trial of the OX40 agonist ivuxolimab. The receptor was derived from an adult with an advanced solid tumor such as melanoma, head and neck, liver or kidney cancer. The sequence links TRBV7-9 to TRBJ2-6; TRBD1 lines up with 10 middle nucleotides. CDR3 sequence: CASSPGQGTISGANVLTF. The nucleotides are TGTGCCAGCAGCCCGGGACAGGGGACAATCTCTGGGGCCAACGTCCTGACTTTC.